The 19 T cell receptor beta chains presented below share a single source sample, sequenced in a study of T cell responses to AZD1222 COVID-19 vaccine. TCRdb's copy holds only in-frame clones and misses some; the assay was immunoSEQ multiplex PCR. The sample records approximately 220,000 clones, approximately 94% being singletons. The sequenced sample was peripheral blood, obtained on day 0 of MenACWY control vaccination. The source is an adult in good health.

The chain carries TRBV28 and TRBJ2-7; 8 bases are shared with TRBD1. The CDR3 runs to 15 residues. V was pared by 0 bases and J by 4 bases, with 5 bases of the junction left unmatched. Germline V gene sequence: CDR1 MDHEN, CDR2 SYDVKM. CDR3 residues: CASSLWQGASYEQYF. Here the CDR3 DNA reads TGTGCCAGCAGTTTATGGCAGGGGGCGTCTTACGAGCAGTACTTC.

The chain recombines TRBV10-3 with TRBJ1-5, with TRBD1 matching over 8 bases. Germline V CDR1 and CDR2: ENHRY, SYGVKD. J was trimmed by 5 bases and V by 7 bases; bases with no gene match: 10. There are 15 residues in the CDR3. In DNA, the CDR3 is TGTGCCATCAATAGACAGGGGCCAAGTGATCAGCCCCAGCATTTT. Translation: CAINRQGPSDQPQHF.

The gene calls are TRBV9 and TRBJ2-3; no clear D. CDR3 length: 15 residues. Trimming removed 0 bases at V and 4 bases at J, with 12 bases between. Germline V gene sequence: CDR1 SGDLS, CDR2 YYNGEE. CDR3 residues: CASSVGGMSADTQYF. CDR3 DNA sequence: TGTGCCAGCAGCGTAGGAGGTATGAGCGCAGATACGCAGTATTTT.

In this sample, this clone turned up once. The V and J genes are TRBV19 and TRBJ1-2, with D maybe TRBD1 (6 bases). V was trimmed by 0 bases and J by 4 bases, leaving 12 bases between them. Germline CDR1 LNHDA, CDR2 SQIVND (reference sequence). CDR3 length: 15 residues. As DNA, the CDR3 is TGTGCCAGTAGTATAGATATGACAGGAGTCTATGGCTACACCTTC. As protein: CASSIDMTGVYGYTF.

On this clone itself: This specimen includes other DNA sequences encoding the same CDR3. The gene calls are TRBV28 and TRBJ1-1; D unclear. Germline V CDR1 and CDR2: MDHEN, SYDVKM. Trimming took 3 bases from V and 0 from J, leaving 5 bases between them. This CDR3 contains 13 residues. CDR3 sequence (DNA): TGTGCCAGCAGTTTCCGGGTGAACACTGAAGCTTTCTTT. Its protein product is CASSFRVNTEAFF.

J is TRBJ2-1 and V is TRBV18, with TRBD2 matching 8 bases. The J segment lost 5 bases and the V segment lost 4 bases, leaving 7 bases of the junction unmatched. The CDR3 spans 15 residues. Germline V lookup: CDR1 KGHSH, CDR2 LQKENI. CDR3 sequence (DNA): TGTGCCAGCTCACTCACTAGCGGCGGTCACAATGAGCAGTTCTTC. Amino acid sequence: CASSLTSGGHNEQFF.

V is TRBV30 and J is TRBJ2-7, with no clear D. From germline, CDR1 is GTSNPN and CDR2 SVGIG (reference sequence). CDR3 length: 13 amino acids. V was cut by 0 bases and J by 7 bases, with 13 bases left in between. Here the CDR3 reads CAWSVDTRREQYF. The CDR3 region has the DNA TGTGCCTGGAGTGTAGACACCCGAAGGGAGCAGTACTTC.

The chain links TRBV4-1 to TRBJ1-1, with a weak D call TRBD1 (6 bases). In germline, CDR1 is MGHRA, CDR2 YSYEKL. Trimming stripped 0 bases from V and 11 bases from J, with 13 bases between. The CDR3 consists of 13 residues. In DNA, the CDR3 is TGCGCCAGCAGCCAAGATTGGGGGGCGACGGCTTTCTTT. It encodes CASSQDWGATAFF.

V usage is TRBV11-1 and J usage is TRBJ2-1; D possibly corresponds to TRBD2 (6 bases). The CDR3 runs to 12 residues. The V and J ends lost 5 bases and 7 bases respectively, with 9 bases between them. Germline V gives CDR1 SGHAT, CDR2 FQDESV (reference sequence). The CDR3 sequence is CASSEGLNEQFF. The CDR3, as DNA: TGTGCCAGCAGCGAAGGACTAAATGAGCAGTTCTTC.

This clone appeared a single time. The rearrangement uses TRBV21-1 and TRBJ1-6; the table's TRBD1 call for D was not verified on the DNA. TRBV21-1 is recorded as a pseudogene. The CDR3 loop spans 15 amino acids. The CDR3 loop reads CASSIQTGLRKVLHF. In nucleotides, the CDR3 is TGTGCCAGCAGCATTCAGACAGGGCTGAGAAAGGTCCTCCACTTT.

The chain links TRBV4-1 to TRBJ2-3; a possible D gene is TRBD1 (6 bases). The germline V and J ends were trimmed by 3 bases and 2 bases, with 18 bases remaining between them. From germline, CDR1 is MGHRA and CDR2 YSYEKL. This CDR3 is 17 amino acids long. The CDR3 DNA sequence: TGCGCCAGCAGCCAGGACTTCCAGGGGCGGATCACAGATACGCAGTATTTT. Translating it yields CASSQDFQGRITDTQYF.

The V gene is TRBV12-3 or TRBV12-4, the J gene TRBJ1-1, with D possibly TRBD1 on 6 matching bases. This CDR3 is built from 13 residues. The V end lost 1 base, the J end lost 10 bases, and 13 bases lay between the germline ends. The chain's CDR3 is CASSLVGGLAAFF. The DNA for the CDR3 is TGTGCCAGCAGTTTAGTCGGGGGCCTCGCAGCTTTCTTT.

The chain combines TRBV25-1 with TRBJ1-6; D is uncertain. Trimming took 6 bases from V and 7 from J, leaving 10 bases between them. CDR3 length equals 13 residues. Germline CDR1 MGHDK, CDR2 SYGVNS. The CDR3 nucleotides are TGTGCCAGCAGCTCAGTCTGGAATTCACCCCTCCACTTT. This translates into CASSSVWNSPLHF.

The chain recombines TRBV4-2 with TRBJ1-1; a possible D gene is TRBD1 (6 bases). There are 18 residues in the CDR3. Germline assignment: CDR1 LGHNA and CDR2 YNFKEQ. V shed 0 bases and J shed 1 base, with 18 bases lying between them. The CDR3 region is CASSQDLGAGGQNTEAFF. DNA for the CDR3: TGTGCCAGCAGCCAAGATTTGGGGGCCGGGGGTCAGAACACTGAAGCTTTCTTT.

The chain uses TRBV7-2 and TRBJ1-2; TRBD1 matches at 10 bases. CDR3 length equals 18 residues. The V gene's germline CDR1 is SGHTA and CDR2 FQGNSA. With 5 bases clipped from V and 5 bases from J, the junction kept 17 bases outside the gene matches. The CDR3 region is CASSDRDRGTARPYGYTF. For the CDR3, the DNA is TGTGCCAGCAGCGACCGGGACAGGGGAACGGCGAGACCATATGGCTACACCTTC.

The CDR3: CASSSETSGAFF. CDR3 in DNA: TGTGCCAGCAGTTCCGAGACCTCGGGGGCTTTCTTT. The V call is TRBV6-2 or TRBV6-3, the J call TRBJ1-1; D remains unclear. The V and J ends lost 4 bases and 11 bases respectively, with 14 bases between them. Per germline, CDR1 MNHEY and CDR2 SVGEGT. This CDR3 contains 12 residues.

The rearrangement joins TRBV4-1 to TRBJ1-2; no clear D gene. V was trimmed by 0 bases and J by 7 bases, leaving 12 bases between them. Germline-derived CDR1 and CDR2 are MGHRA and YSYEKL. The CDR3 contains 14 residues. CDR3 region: CASSQEDFRSGYTF. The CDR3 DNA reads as TGCGCCAGCAGCCAAGAAGACTTTCGTTCTGGCTACACCTTC.

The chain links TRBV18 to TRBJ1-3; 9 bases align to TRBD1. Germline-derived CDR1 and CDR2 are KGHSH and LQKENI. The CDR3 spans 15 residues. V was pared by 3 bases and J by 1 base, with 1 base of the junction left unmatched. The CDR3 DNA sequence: TGTGCCAGCTCACCCGGACAGGGGTCTGGAAACACCATATATTTT. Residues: CASSPGQGSGNTIYF.

CDR3 loop: CASSFKVNTEAFF. The CDR3 DNA is TGTGCCAGCAGTTTCAAAGTAAACACTGAAGCTTTCTTT. The chain recombines TRBV12-3 or TRBV12-4 with TRBJ1-1; D gene uncertain. V was pared by 3 bases and J by 2 bases, with 7 bases between. The CDR3 has 13 amino acids.